This TCR beta chain was sequenced for a study of T cells in Graves' hyperthyroidism and ophthalmopathy. Whole-study results and caveats: Blood also carried most thyroid clonotypes expanded above 0.001. Ophthalmopathy stood apart from stable hyperthyroidism in a 13 V-J model.

Amplified TCR beta CDR3 regions derived from RNA transcripts. Researchers ran a first-round RT-PCR on the TCR CDR3 using the HTBI primer set. TCRdb reprocessed the multiplex PCR reads with MiXCR, giving one entry per CDR3 protein. The top ten hold 9.2% of the sample, which has around 400,000 distinct CDR3 sequences, approximately 13% seen once. This clonotype has at least ten counts. Its antigen is not known. No ophthalmopathy progression within 18 months constituted stable Graves' hyperthyroidism. About 10 ml fresh peripheral blood yielded the PBMCs. The V gene lost 2 bases and the J gene lost 11 bases, with 18 bases spanning the gap. Germline values: CDR1 GTSNPN, CDR2 SVGIG (reference sequence). The CDR3 runs to 14 residues.

Sequences were obtained from blood. The receptor's source is a woman aged 18-35 years with Graves' hyperthyroidism. The chain carries TRBV30 and TRBJ1-4; D is possibly TRBD1 (5 bases). The CDR3 nucleotides are TGTGCCTGGAGTTTAGGTAGGGGCCTCGGGAAACTGTTTTTT. Translated, it gives CAWSLGRGLGKLFF.